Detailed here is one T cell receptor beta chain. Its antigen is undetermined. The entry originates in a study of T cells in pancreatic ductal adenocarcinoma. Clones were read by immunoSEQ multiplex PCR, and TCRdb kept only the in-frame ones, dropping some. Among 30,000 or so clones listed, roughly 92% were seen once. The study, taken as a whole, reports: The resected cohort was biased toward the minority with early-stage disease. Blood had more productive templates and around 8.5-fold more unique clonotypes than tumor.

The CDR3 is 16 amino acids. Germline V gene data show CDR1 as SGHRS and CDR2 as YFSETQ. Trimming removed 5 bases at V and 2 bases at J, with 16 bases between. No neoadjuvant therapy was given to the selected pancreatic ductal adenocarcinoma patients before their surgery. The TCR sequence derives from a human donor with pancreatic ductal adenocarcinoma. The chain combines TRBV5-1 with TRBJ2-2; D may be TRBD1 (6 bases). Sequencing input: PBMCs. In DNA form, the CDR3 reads TGCGCCAGCAGAAAACAGGGTTCGTCAAACACCGGGGAGCTGTTTTTT. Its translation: CASRKQGSSNTGELFF.